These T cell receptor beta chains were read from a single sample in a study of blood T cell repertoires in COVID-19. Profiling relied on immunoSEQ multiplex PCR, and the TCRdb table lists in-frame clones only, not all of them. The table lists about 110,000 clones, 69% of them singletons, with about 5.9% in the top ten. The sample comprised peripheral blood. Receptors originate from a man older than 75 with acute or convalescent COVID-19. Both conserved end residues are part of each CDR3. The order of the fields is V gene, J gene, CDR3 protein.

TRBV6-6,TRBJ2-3,CASSPGTSGGSTDTQYF
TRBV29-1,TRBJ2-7,CSVVSGDEQYF
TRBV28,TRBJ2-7,CASSFVAVPGKQYF
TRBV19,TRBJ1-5,CASSHQGAGQPQHF
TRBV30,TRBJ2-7,CAFSRTVYEQYF
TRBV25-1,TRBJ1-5,CASSEYGLPQPQHF
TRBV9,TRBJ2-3,CASSPWRERGDTQYF
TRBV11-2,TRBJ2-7,CASSSDRTYEQYF
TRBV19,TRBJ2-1,CASSIRNSGSSGSYNEQFF
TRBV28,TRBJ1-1,CASLRGTEAFF
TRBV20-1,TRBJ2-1,CSASNWRGFGDEQFF
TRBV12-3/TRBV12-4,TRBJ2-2,CASSFSFTGELFF
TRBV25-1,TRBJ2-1,CASSELYGNEQFF
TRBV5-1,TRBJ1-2,CASSFFRQERGYTF
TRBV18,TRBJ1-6,CASSPRQGYNSPLHF
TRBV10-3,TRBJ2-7,CAISGGQGGGEQYF
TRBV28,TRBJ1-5,CASSLLNPGQGNQPQHF
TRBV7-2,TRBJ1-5,CASSSAGSAQPQHF
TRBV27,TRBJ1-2,CASSPGRNYGYTF
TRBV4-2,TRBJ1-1,CATADSMNTEAFF
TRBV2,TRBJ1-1,CASSTSWGNTEAFF
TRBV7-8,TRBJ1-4,CASSLGDRAGEKLFF
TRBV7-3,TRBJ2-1,CASSLGQYNEQFF
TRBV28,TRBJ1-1,CASGAGVTEAFF
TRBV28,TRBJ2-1,CASSPPGSLYNEQFF
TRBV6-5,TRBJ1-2,CASSRGQGSGYTF
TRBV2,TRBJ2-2,CASSEGRARAGELFF
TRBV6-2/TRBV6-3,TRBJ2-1,CASSRTGTSGRNEQFF
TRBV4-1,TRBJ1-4,CASSQILEGLIEKLFF
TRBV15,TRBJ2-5,CATSRGAGVETQYF
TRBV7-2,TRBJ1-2,CASSPNRVPYGYTF
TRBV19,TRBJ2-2,CASSIQGRGTGELFF
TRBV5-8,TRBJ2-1,CASSLSRRGLANNNEQFF
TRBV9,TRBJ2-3,CASSVGAELDTQYF
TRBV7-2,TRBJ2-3,CASSLVGSTDTQYF
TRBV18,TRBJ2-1,CASSPFSYNEQFF
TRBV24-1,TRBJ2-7,CATSDTGRGVEQYF
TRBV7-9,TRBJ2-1,CASSLGVTSGYWNEQFF
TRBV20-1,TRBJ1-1,CSARSRGQAFF
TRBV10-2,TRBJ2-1,CASRTGLTGEQFF
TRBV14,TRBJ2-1,CASSQDWVGDEQFF
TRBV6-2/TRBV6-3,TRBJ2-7,CASSSGTLREFGYEQYF
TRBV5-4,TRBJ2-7,CASSLEGQSYEQYF
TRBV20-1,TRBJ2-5,CSANEPTAQETQYF
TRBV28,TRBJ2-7,CASSFPGRTRSSYEQYF
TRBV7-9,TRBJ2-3,CASSYEGWTDTQYF
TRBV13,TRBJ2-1,CASSLALAGRYNEQFF
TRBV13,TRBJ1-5,CASSLGPLPSNQPQHF
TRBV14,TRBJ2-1,CASSQRLGREQFF
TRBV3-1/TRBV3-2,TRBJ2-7,CASSQSGTGSVQYF
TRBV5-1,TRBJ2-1,CASSVDRGDEQFF
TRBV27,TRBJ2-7,CASRSGPGLAGSKQYF
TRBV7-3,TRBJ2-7,CASSLLAGVGEQYF
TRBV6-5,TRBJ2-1,CASSYRLANDEQFF
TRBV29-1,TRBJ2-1,CSVDRESSYNEQFF